This TCR beta chain was recorded in a study of T cells in women clearing cervical HPV infection. Measured with immunoSEQ multiplex PCR; TCRdb has only the in-frame clones, and not every one. In total, the table holds tens of thousands of clones. Concerning this clone itself: Read data end 3 residues before the CDR3 end; the end is taken from the germline J gene.

From germline, CDR1 is DFQATT and CDR2 SNEGSKA (reference sequence). The CDR3 runs 14 residues. Trimming cost V 0 bases and J 3 bases, with 12 bases left between them. The chain carries TRBV20-1 and TRBJ2-7; D gene unclear. Sequenced material: blood buffy coat. This clonotype was obtained from a woman between 18 and 70 years old with a cervical HPV16 infection that either progressed to CIN3+ or cleared (not recorded which). The DNA read from the CDR3 is TGCAGTGCTAGAGATCCAGTGAACAGCTACGAG. The encoded protein is CSARDPVNSYE. In full, the CDR3 is CSARDPVNSYEQYF.